Each of the 27 T cell receptor beta chains below was sequenced from the same sample in a study of CD8+CD57+ T cells in acquired aplastic anemia. The TCR beta profiling, which covered VDJ combination and CDR3 sequence, was carried out using genomic DNA as the template. Using its own MiXCR run on the reads, TCRdb lists one record per CDR3 protein. The sample yields 200,000 to 250,000 distinct CDR3 sequences, 34% seen once. The sequenced sample consisted of sorted CD4+, CD8+, or CD8+CD57+ T cells (not recorded which) from PBMCs. The origin of the receptors is a human donor in good health, serving as a control.

This clonotype has a count of ten or more. The rearrangement links TRBV20-1 to TRBJ1-6; 7 positions agree with TRBD1. Germline CDR1 DFQATT, CDR2 SNEGSKA (reference sequence). With V trimmed by 3 bases and J by 10 bases, 6 bases remained unmatched. This CDR3 has 13 residues. The CDR3 region has the DNA TGCAGTGCTAGTGAAGACAGGGACTCACCCCTCCACTTT. Protein: CSASEDRDSPLHF.

This sequence joins TRBV5-1 and TRBJ1-4; D is unclear. The CDR3 totals 15 residues. Per germline, CDR1 SGHRS and CDR2 YFSETQ. Trimming took off 6 bases at V and 0 bases at J, with 12 bases between the two ends. As DNA, the CDR3 is TGCGCCAGCACCTCGTATGGGTCAACTAATGAAAAACTGTTTTTT. Translation gives CASTSYGSTNEKLFF.

This clonotype was counted ten times or more. V and J are TRBV19 and TRBJ2-3; D perhaps matches TRBD1 (5 bases). The CDR3 extends over 16 amino acids. V dropped 3 bases and J dropped 5 bases, with 18 bases sitting between them. In germline, CDR1 is LNHDA, CDR2 SQIVND (reference sequence). CDR3 sequence (DNA): TGTGCCAGTAGTATGGCGACAGCCGCCGGTTTAGATACGCAGTATTTT. Protein product: CASSMATAAGLDTQYF.

The rearrangement links TRBV20-1 to TRBJ1-2; maybe TRBD1 (6 bases). This CDR3 has 15 residues. V lost 0 bases and J 0 bases, leaving 11 bases between the germline ends. The V gene's germline CDR1 is DFQATT and CDR2 SNEGSKA (reference sequence). CDR3 nucleotide sequence: TGCAGTGCTAGAGATTACCGGGGGCCTAACTATGGCTACACCTTC. It is translated as CSARDYRGPNYGYTF.

This clonotype was seen many times. The chain couples TRBV7-3 to TRBJ1-1; TRBD1 is a possible D gene (6 bases). Trimming cost V 4 bases and J 1 base, with 10 bases left between them. The CDR3 has 14 amino acids. CDR1 is SGHTA, CDR2 FQGTGA, per germline. CDR3 protein: CASSWGHTNTEAFF. For the CDR3, the DNA is TGTGCCAGCAGCTGGGGACACACGAACACTGAAGCTTTCTTT.

This chain links TRBV2 with TRBJ1-5, with D possibly being TRBD1 (5 bases). This CDR3 contains 15 residues. From germline, CDR1 is SNHLY and CDR2 FYNNEI. Trimming pared 6 bases from V and 3 bases from J, leaving 15 bases between. The CDR3 reads CASSLTVRDNQPQHF. CDR3 bases: TGTGCCAGCAGCTTAACCGTCAGGGACAATCAGCCCCAGCATTTT.

The chain couples TRBV9 to TRBJ2-7, with 7 positions matching TRBD2. This CDR3 comprises 15 residues. Germline values: CDR1 SGDLS, CDR2 YYNGEE. V shed 0 bases and J 5 bases; nucleotides not matched to a gene: 8. Here the CDR3 reads CASSVGEGGVDEQYF. The CDR3 DNA reads as TGTGCCAGCAGCGTAGGGGAGGGAGGGGTTGACGAGCAGTACTTC.

This clonotype was counted at least ten times. This rearrangement joins TRBV4-2 to TRBJ1-2; unclear D gene. The V end lost 4 bases, the J end lost 0 bases, and 12 bases lay between the germline ends. Looked up from germline, CDR1 is LGHNA and CDR2 is YNFKEQ. This CDR3 has 15 amino acids. This CDR3 reads CASSPLISANYGYTF. CDR3 nucleotide sequence: TGTGCCAGCAGCCCCCTTATTTCAGCTAACTATGGCTACACCTTC.

The genes are TRBV19 and TRBJ2-3, with 11 bases lining up with TRBD2. V gave up 3 bases and J gave up 2 bases; unmatched junction bases: 4. There are 16 residues in the CDR3. In germline, CDR1 is LNHDA, CDR2 SQIVND (reference sequence). Here the CDR3 DNA reads TGTGCCAGTAGTATTCTAGCGGGGGGCGACACAGATACGCAGTATTTT. As protein: CASSILAGGDTDTQYF.

This chain uses TRBV19 with TRBJ2-3; D unclear. The V end was cut by 3 bases, the J end by 4 bases, with 8 bases between. The CDR3 has 13 residues. CDR1 is LNHDA and CDR2 is SQIVND in the germline V gene (reference sequence). The CDR3 DNA reads TGTGCCAGTAGTATGATCACCGCAGATACGCAGTATTTT. Protein product: CASSMITADTQYF.

This clonotype showed up just a few times. DNA for the CDR3: TGCGCCAGCAGCTACTTCCCTAGCGGGAGCACCTCCGGGGAGCTGTTTTTT. It is translated as CASSYFPSGSTSGELFF. This chain connects TRBV5-1 to TRBJ2-2, with 10 nucleotides matching TRBD2. V was pared by 3 bases and J by 6 bases, with 11 bases of the junction left unmatched. The CDR3 is 17 residues long. Germline CDR1 SGHRS, CDR2 YFSETQ.

The chain combines TRBV10-3 with TRBJ1-2, with 10 bases that match TRBD1. V shed 6 bases, J shed 10 bases, and the junction held 5 bases outside the gene matches. CDR3 length: 12 amino acids. Germline CDR1 reads ENHRY; CDR2 reads SYGVKD. CDR3 in amino acids: CAIRDRGGDYTF. The DNA for the CDR3 is TGTGCCATCAGGGACAGGGGGGGAGACTACACCTTC.

In this sample, this clonotype turned up many times. The chain combines TRBV2 with TRBJ2-7; possibly TRBD2 for D (6 bases). This CDR3 is built from 13 residues. V lost 6 bases, J lost 4 bases, and 13 bases lay in between. The germline gives CDR1 SNHLY, CDR2 FYNNEI. The CDR3, as DNA: TGTGCCAGCAGACGGCGGGGAATATACGAGCAGTACTTC. Amino acid sequence: CASRRRGIYEQYF.

In the case of this clonotype: A read error is likely, as this CDR3 ends without the conserved phenylalanine or tryptophan. Because the CDR3's place on the DNA is in doubt, the DNA is left out and the CDR3 is given as listed by TCRdb. The rearrangement links TRBV7-9 to TRBJ1-2; TRBD1 is taken as the D call from the table, unchecked against the DNA. In germline, CDR1 is SEHNR, CDR2 FQNEAQ (reference sequence). The CDR3 length equals 8 residues, ends included. CDR3 residues: CASSALGL.

This clonotype turned up a few times. The gene calls are TRBV28 and TRBJ2-7; TRBD1 is a possible D gene (6 bases). CDR1 and CDR2 from the germline V gene are MDHEN and SYDVKM. This CDR3 is built from 14 residues. V was cut by 6 bases and J by 5 bases, with 17 bases left in between. CDR3 region: CASSSRQELNEQYF. The CDR3 DNA is TGTGCCAGCAGCTCCCGACAGGAATTGAACGAGCAGTACTTC.

This clonotype showed up many times. The V call is TRBV9, the J call TRBJ1-1; no clear D gene. Trimming stripped 4 bases from V and 1 base from J, with 8 bases between. Per the germline V gene, CDR1 is SGDLS and CDR2 is YYNGEE. The CDR3 sequence is 13 residues long. CDR3 protein: CASSFDWNTEAFF. DNA for the CDR3: TGTGCCAGCAGCTTTGACTGGAACACTGAAGCTTTCTTT.

The gene calls are TRBV24-1 and TRBJ2-5, with 15 bases that match TRBD2. From germline, CDR1 is KGHDR and CDR2 SFDVKD. The CDR3 runs 15 residues. V was pared by 3 bases and J by 7 bases, with 2 bases of the junction left unmatched. CDR3 residues: CATSDGGLAGGTQYF. CDR3 nucleotides: TGTGCCACCAGTGATGGGGGACTAGCGGGGGGGACCCAGTACTTC.

This chain joins TRBV15 and TRBJ2-5, with 10 bases lining up with TRBD1. The CDR3 totals 17 residues. After removal of 1 base from V and 4 bases from J, the junction contained 9 bases not matched to a gene. Germline lookup yields CDR1 LNHNV and CDR2 YYDKDF (reference sequence). The CDR3 DNA is TGTGCCACCAGCAGAGGACAGGGGGCTAGCTTTATAGAGACCCAGTACTTC. Translation: CATSRGQGASFIETQYF.

The chain couples TRBV19 to TRBJ1-5; 9 nucleotides align to TRBD1. This CDR3 comprises 19 residues. V shed 2 bases and J 5 bases; nucleotides not matched to a gene: 16. In germline, CDR1 is LNHDA, CDR2 SQIVND (reference sequence). CDR3 nucleotide sequence: TGTGCCAGTAGTATATCTACCTTGACAGGGGGTTTTTTACATCAGCCCCAGCATTTT. This translates into CASSISTLTGGFLHQPQHF.

As for this clonotype: A much larger clone differs by one base, so this may be a read error. The chain recombines TRBV10-3 with TRBJ1-6; possibly TRBD1 for D (5 bases). CDR1 ENHRY and CDR2 SYGVKD come from the germline V gene. V lost 10 bases to trimming and J lost 10 bases, with 20 bases between them. The CDR3 extends over 14 amino acids. DNA for the CDR3: TGTGCCAGCACTCGGACAAGGGTTTGGTCACCCCTCCACTTT. Its protein is CASTRTRVWSPLHF.

The chain has TRBV3-1 and TRBJ1-1, with D tentatively TRBD1 (5 bases). CDR1 LGHDT and CDR2 YNNKEL come from the germline V gene (reference sequence). Trimming took off 1 base at V and 6 bases at J, with 15 bases between the two ends. This CDR3 is 15 amino acids long. In DNA form, the CDR3 reads TGTGCCAGCAGCCAAGGCGGGACCGGAGGTTCTGAAGCTTTCTTT. This codes for CASSQGGTGGSEAFF.

This clonotype has just a few counts. A read error is possible here, since a much larger clone lies one base away. CDR3 region: CASSLNPSQETQYF. The CDR3 DNA follows: TGTGCCAGCAGCCTTAACCCCTCACAAGAGACCCAGTACTTC. The rearrangement links TRBV7-2 to TRBJ2-5, with D hard to call. Germline V CDR1 and CDR2: SGHTA, FQGNSA. V gave up 5 bases and J gave up 2 bases, with 12 bases separating them. The CDR3 contains 14 residues. The complete variable domain, with remaining parts taken from reference TRBV7-2 and TRBJ2-5, reads GAGVSQSPSNKVTEKGKDVELRCDPISGHTALYWYRQSLGQGLEFLIYFQGNSAPDKSGLPSDRFSAERTGGSVSTLTIQRTQQEDSAVYLCASSLNPSQETQYFGPGTRLLVL.

This chain connects TRBV29-1 to TRBJ1-2; D remains unclear. This CDR3 region has 13 residues. Germline loops: CDR1 SQVTM, CDR2 ANQGSEA. Trimming pared 3 bases from V and 8 bases from J, leaving 16 bases between. This CDR3 is CSVEEVAGRGYTF. CDR3 sequence (DNA): TGCAGCGTTGAGGAGGTAGCGGGTCGGGGCTACACCTTC.

This clonotype is labeled as medium-sized. The chain combines TRBV25-1 with TRBJ2-1; either TRBD1 or TRBD2 may fit D (5 bases each). Per germline, CDR1 MGHDK and CDR2 SYGVNS. V shed 3 bases and J shed 6 bases, with 12 bases lying between them. The CDR3 is 14 amino acids. DNA of the CDR3: TGTGCCAGCAGTGATTGGGGACGGAGCAATGAGCAGTTCTTC. Its protein product is CASSDWGRSNEQFF.

The chain links TRBV4-2 to TRBJ1-2; TRBD1 matches 12 bases. CDR1 and CDR2 from the germline V gene are LGHNA and YNFKEQ. Trimming removed 0 bases from V and 4 bases from J; junction bases left unmatched: 3. The CDR3 is 16 residues long. The CDR3 region is CASSQDGTGGVYGYTF. The CDR3 region has the DNA TGTGCCAGCAGCCAAGATGGGACAGGGGGCGTCTATGGCTACACCTTC.

The chain joins TRBV5-1 to TRBJ2-1; TRBD1 agrees at 10 bases. The V and J ends lost 7 bases and 9 bases, in that order; junction bases with no gene match: 13. CDR3 length equals 15 residues. Germline lookup yields CDR1 SGHRS and CDR2 YFSETQ. The DNA for the CDR3 is TGCGCCAGCCGACAGGGGACAGGGGTCTTCGGTGAGCAGTTCTTC. It specifies CASRQGTGVFGEQFF.

There are many counts of this clonotype. Likely a read error: the CDR3 ends without its conserved phenylalanine or tryptophan. The chain is built from TRBV2 and TRBJ1-2; D ambiguous. Germline-derived CDR1 and CDR2 are SNHLY and FYNNEI. V shed 3 bases and J shed 5 bases, with 13 bases lying between them. The CDR3 runs to 14 residues. The CDR3 coding sequence is TGTGCCAGCAGTGATAGTATCGGTTGGTATGGCTACACCCTC. Its translation: CASSDSIGWYGYTL.